These 20 T cell receptor beta chains were all obtained from the same sample, sequenced in a study of CD8 T cells in ankylosing spondylitis. These receptors' antigens are unknown. TCRdb fed the 5' RACE reads into MiXCR, producing one record per CDR3 protein. The sample includes over 700,000 distinct CDR3 sequences, roughly 19% seen only once; the top ten take 15% to 20%. Broader study findings: Blood of patients with ankylosing spondylitis appeared to be characterized by a TCR beta motif of eight highly homologous variants.

Sequencing input: blood, either unsorted or a sorted T cell fraction (not recorded which). Source of these receptors: a male donor with ankylosing spondylitis.

This clonotype appeared a few times. The chain combines TRBV12-3 or TRBV12-4 with TRBJ2-1; 10 nucleotides line up with TRBD1. The CDR3 runs to 15 residues. With V trimmed by 5 bases and J by 7 bases, 8 bases remained unmatched. The CDR3 is CASSPRQGAFNEQFF. The CDR3 DNA follows: TGTGCCAGCAGTCCTCGACAGGGGGCGTTTAATGAGCAGTTCTTC.

This chain connects TRBV7-2 to TRBJ2-5; D is perhaps TRBD1 (6 bases). Trimming took off 5 bases at V and 5 bases at J, with 12 bases between the two ends. Germline assignment: CDR1 SGHTA and CDR2 FQGNSA. CDR3 length: 13 amino acids. The CDR3 DNA follows: TGTGCCAGCAGCCACAGGGTTGAGGAGACCCAGTACTTC. Translating it yields CASSHRVEETQYF.

This clonotype was recorded a few times. This sequence joins TRBV28 and TRBJ2-7, with D unclear. V shed 10 bases and J shed 3 bases, with 7 bases lying between them. Per the germline V gene, CDR1 is MDHEN and CDR2 is SYDVKM. The CDR3 is made up of 10 amino acids. The CDR3 protein is CATLLYEQYF. The CDR3 nucleotides are TGTGCCACTCTACTCTACGAGCAGTACTTC.

This clonotype showed up just a few times. The chain couples TRBV7-8 to TRBJ2-2, with 13 bases that match TRBD2. J lost 0 bases, V lost 5 bases, and 3 bases had no gene match. This CDR3 has 17 amino acids. CDR1 SGHVS and CDR2 FQNEAQ come from the germline V gene. CDR3 sequence: CASSGLAGAPNTGELFF. CDR3 coding DNA: TGTGCCAGCAGCGGACTAGCGGGGGCCCCGAACACCGGGGAGCTGTTTTTT.

This clonotype was counted between two and nine times. The chain couples TRBV3-1 to TRBJ2-1, with D tentatively TRBD1 or TRBD2 (5 bases each). This CDR3 is built from 13 residues. Germline values: CDR1 LGHDT, CDR2 YNNKEL (reference sequence). The V gene lost 5 bases and the J gene lost 12 bases, with 17 bases spanning the gap. CDR3 sequence reads: CASSSNRGAGQFF. The CDR3 coding sequence is TGTGCCAGCAGCTCAAACCGGGGCGCTGGGCAGTTCTTC.

This clonotype was seen more than once but under ten times. CDR3 nucleotide sequence: TGTGCCACCAGCAGACAGACAGGAGGAGCCTACAATGAGCAGTTCTTC. Its protein is CATSRQTGGAYNEQFF. This rearrangement joins TRBV15 to TRBJ2-1; D may be TRBD1 (6 bases). The germline V gene encodes CDR1 LNHNV and CDR2 YYDKDF (reference sequence). The CDR3 length is 16 residues. Between the trimmed V and J ends, which lost 2 bases and 2 bases, there was a span of 13 bases.

The chain combines TRBV27 with TRBJ1-1; D perhaps matches TRBD1 (6 bases). The V end was cut by 0 bases, the J end by 5 bases, with 13 bases between. The CDR3 extends over 15 amino acids. Germline V gene data show CDR1 as MNHEY and CDR2 as SMNVEV (reference sequence). The CDR3 DNA sequence: TGTGCCAGCAGTTTATCAAGGGGGGAGGGTACTGAAGCTTTCTTT. Amino acids: CASSLSRGEGTEAFF.

J is TRBJ2-3 and V is TRBV28, with D unresolved. Trimming cost V 6 bases and J 9 bases, with 13 bases left between them. The CDR3 spans 12 residues. Germline CDR1 and CDR2: MDHEN and SYDVKM. The CDR3 region is CASSLPLGTQYF. The CDR3 DNA reads TGTGCCAGCAGCCTACCCCTGGGGACGCAGTATTTT.

This clonotype was detected a few times. This sequence joins TRBV9 and TRBJ2-3, with TRBD2 as a possible D gene (6 bases). The CDR3 is 15 residues long. From germline, CDR1 is SGDLS and CDR2 YYNGEE. V was clipped by 0 bases and J by 2 bases, with 10 bases between them. This CDR3 reads CASSVVGGITDTQYF. The CDR3 coding sequence is TGTGCCAGCAGCGTAGTGGGCGGGATCACAGATACGCAGTATTTT.

This clonotype was counted ten times or more. The chain couples TRBV27 to TRBJ2-3; D call uncertain. The CDR3 is 14 residues long. Per the germline V gene, CDR1 is MNHEY and CDR2 is SMNVEV (reference sequence). Trimming left V 7 bases short and J 2 bases short, with 13 bases between. The CDR3 here is CASTDLGPTDTQYF. In DNA, the CDR3 is TGTGCCAGCACGGACCTCGGCCCCACAGATACGCAGTATTTT.

Many counts were recorded for this clonotype. This sequence joins TRBV5-1 and TRBJ1-5; D remains unclear. This CDR3 is 15 amino acids long. Looked up from germline, CDR1 is SGHRS and CDR2 is YFSETQ. Trimming stripped 0 bases from V and 6 bases from J, with 13 bases between. The CDR3 DNA follows: TGCGCCAGCAGCTTGGATGGGGTGGGCATTCAGCCCCAGCATTTT. Its protein product is CASSLDGVGIQPQHF. Based on the CDR3 plus reference TRBV5-1 and TRBJ1-5, the full variable domain is KAGVTQTPRYLIKTRGQQVTLSCSPISGHRSVSWYQQTPGQGLQFLFEYFSETQRNKGNFPGRFSGRQFSNSRSEMNVSTLELGDSALYLCASSLDGVGIQPQHFGDGTRLSIL.

This chain joins TRBV29-1 and TRBJ2-3, with 13 bases identical to TRBD2. Trimming at V came to 4 bases and at J to 6 bases, leaving 7 bases not matched to a gene. Germline-derived CDR1 and CDR2 are SQVTM and ANQGSEA. This CDR3 contains 15 residues. CDR3: CSVARTSGGEDTQYF. In DNA form, the CDR3 reads TGCAGCGTTGCCCGGACTAGCGGGGGTGAGGATACGCAGTATTTT.

The rearrangement links TRBV10-3 to TRBJ1-2; D is unclear. The length of the CDR3 is 13 residues. V lost 6 bases to trimming and J lost 3 bases, with 11 bases between them. Germline V lookup: CDR1 ENHRY, CDR2 SYGVKD. The CDR3 DNA reads as TGTGCCATCAGATCGGCCCCCGACTATGGCTACACCTTC. Encoded protein: CAIRSAPDYGYTF.

The chain employs TRBV20-1 and TRBJ2-1, with 9 bases matching TRBD2. V was pared by 0 bases and J by 10 bases, with 10 bases of the junction left unmatched. Looked up from germline, CDR1 is DFQATT and CDR2 is SNEGSKA (reference sequence). CDR3 length: 15 residues. The CDR3 here is CSARDRRLAVQEQFF. CDR3 sequence (DNA): TGCAGTGCTAGAGATCGCCGACTAGCGGTTCAAGAGCAGTTCTTC.

This clonotype appeared a few times. This chain connects TRBV4-1 to TRBJ1-1; no clear D. This CDR3 is built from 13 residues. Germline V gene lookup returns CDR1 MGHRA and CDR2 YSYEKL. V gave up 0 bases and J gave up 6 bases, with 8 bases separating them. CDR3 sequence: CASSQDKGPEAFF. The CDR3 DNA follows: TGCGCCAGCAGCCAAGATAAGGGTCCTGAAGCTTTCTTT.

This clonotype was detected only once. The chain joins TRBV25-1 to TRBJ2-1, with TRBD1 identical over 7 bases. Germline CDR1 reads MGHDK; CDR2 reads SYGVNS. Losses at the gene ends were 6 bases for V and 5 bases for J; bases not matched to a gene: 10. This CDR3 region has 15 residues. CDR3 nucleotides: TGTGCCAGCAGGGAAAGTAGGACAGGAAACAATGAGCAGTTCTTC. This codes for CASRESRTGNNEQFF.

In this sample, this clonotype turned up many times. V usage is TRBV10-3 and J usage is TRBJ2-1; 7 positions match TRBD1. CDR1 is ENHRY and CDR2 is SYGVKD in the germline V gene. There are 14 residues in the CDR3. The junction had 5 bases not matched to a gene; V was cut back by 4 bases and J by 5 bases. Written as DNA, the CDR3 is TGTGCCATCAGTGCCTGGACAGGACACAATGAGCAGTTCTTC. This gives the protein CAISAWTGHNEQFF.

The V gene is TRBV7-9, the J gene TRBJ1-1; a possible D gene is TRBD1 (6 bases). Trimming removed 6 bases at V and 7 bases at J, with 15 bases between. Germline V lookup: CDR1 SEHNR, CDR2 FQNEAQ (reference sequence). CDR3 length: 13 residues. In nucleotides, the CDR3 is TGTGCCAGCAGTGACAGGATTGTTCATGAAGCTTTCTTT. Translated, it gives CASSDRIVHEAFF.

The rearrangement links TRBV4-1 to TRBJ1-6, with D perhaps TRBD1 (5 bases). This CDR3 region has 16 residues. Germline CDR1 MGHRA, CDR2 YSYEKL. V dropped 0 bases and J dropped 5 bases, with 11 bases sitting between them. This chain's CDR3 is CASSQDSGTNNSPLHF. The CDR3 DNA is TGCGCCAGCAGCCAAGATTCCGGGACTAATAATTCACCCCTCCACTTT.

The genes are TRBV7-2 and TRBJ2-2; TRBD1 is a possible D gene (6 bases). Germline loops: CDR1 SGHTA, CDR2 FQGNSA. The V end lost 5 bases, the J end lost 7 bases, and 11 bases lay between the germline ends. The CDR3 contains 13 residues. CDR3 sequence reads: CASSEQGYGELFF. CDR3 sequence (DNA): TGTGCCAGCAGCGAGCAGGGGTACGGGGAGCTGTTTTTT.